Below, 10 T cell receptor beta chains from the same sample are listed, as sequenced in a study of blood T cell repertoires in COVID-19. Assay: immunoSEQ multiplex PCR; the TCRdb copy retains only in-frame clones and omits some. The sample shows about 280,000 clones, around 89% of them seen only once. Source material: PBMCs or T cells enriched from blood (not recorded which). The receptors here all came from a woman aged 25 to 45 with acute COVID-19.

This chain connects TRBV6-5 to TRBJ1-4; 9 nucleotides line up with TRBD1. Germline CDR1 and CDR2: MNHEY and SVGAGI. V trimming: 8 bases; J trimming: 8 bases; junction bases outside the gene matches: 9. The CDR3 has 14 amino acids. This CDR3 reads CASSPGQGAEKLFF. The CDR3 DNA is TGTGCCAGCTCCCCGGGACAGGGAGCGGAAAAACTGTTTTTT.

A single count supports this clone. The rearrangement joins TRBV6-4 to TRBJ2-3; D is possibly TRBD1 (6 bases). The CDR3 is 15 residues long. The germline V gene has CDR1 MRHNA and CDR2 SNTAGT. V gave up 0 bases and J gave up 3 bases, with 10 bases separating them. CDR3 residues: CASSDSTGETDTQYF. CDR3 coding DNA: TGTGCCAGCAGTGACTCGACAGGTGAAACAGATACGCAGTATTTT.

The J gene is TRBJ2-2, the V gene TRBV5-6; 8 nucleotides agree with TRBD2. V shed 3 bases and J 5 bases; nucleotides not matched to a gene: 9. CDR3 size: 16 residues. CDR1 is SGHDT and CDR2 is YYEEEE in the germline V gene. The CDR3 spells CASSWGSGRGTGELFF. DNA of the CDR3: TGTGCCAGCAGCTGGGGGAGCGGGAGAGGGACCGGGGAGCTGTTTTTT.

This clone was counted once. The V and J genes are TRBV14 and TRBJ2-3; possible D gene TRBD2, 6 bases. The V end was cut by 4 bases, the J end by 5 bases, with 13 bases between. This CDR3 region has 14 residues. Germline loops: CDR1 SGHDN, CDR2 FVKESK. The CDR3 DNA reads TGTGCCAGCAGCCGAAGCGGGTCAGGAGATACGCAGTATTTT. This translates into CASSRSGSGDTQYF.

The J gene is TRBJ2-1, the V gene TRBV28, with a weak D call TRBD2 (6 bases). CDR1 and CDR2 from the germline V gene are MDHEN and SYDVKM. Between the trimmed V and J ends, which lost 7 bases and 5 bases, there was a span of 24 bases. CDR3 size: 17 residues. CDR3 coding DNA: TGTGCCAGCACCCCTGCTCGGGTATTTGCGGGGAACAATGAGCAGTTCTTC. It yields the protein CASTPARVFAGNNEQFF.

The table lists this clone with a count of one. The chain has TRBV3-1 (or the pseudogene TRBV3-2) and TRBJ2-2; D remains ambiguous. This CDR3 region has 15 residues. Germline CDR1 is LGHDT and CDR2 is YNNKEL (reference sequence). V lost 1 base, J lost 5 bases, and 11 bases lay in between. The CDR3 protein is CASSQGELWTGELFF. CDR3 coding DNA: TGTGCCAGCAGCCAAGGAGAGTTATGGACCGGGGAGCTGTTTTTT.

The chain employs TRBV6-6 and TRBJ1-1, with D possibly matching TRBD1 (6 bases). Trimming pared 4 bases from V and 1 base from J, leaving 13 bases between. Germline values: CDR1 MNHNY, CDR2 SVGAGI (reference sequence). The CDR3 contains 15 residues. CDR3 protein: CASSSRDTKNTEAFF. CDR3 nucleotide sequence: TGTGCCAGCAGTTCCCGGGACACTAAGAACACTGAAGCTTTCTTT.

J is TRBJ2-5 and V is TRBV29-1; weak D call: TRBD2 (5 bases). Germline assignment: CDR1 SQVTM and CDR2 ANQGSEA. The CDR3 length is 14 residues. V lost 4 bases and J 0 bases, leaving 12 bases between the germline ends. CDR3 sequence: CSVVALQNQETQYF. As DNA, the CDR3 is TGCAGCGTTGTAGCGCTACAAAACCAAGAGACCCAGTACTTC.

The chain links TRBV5-1 to TRBJ2-1; 8 bases match TRBD2. J gave up 4 bases and V 3 bases, and 6 bases lay outside the gene matches. CDR1 SGHRS and CDR2 YFSETQ come from the germline V gene. This CDR3 comprises 15 residues. The CDR3 sequence is CASSWGLGRYNEQFF. CDR3 nucleotide sequence: TGCGCCAGCAGCTGGGGACTAGGCCGATACAATGAGCAGTTCTTC.

The chain recombines TRBV14 with TRBJ1-1, with D perhaps matching TRBD1 (5 bases). The ends were cut back, 0 bases at V and 0 bases at J, with 8 bases in the middle. The CDR3 covers 15 residues. Germline V gives CDR1 SGHDN, CDR2 FVKESK. CDR3 region: CASSQEAGMNTEAFF. The CDR3 nucleotides are TGTGCCAGCAGCCAAGAGGCAGGGATGAACACTGAAGCTTTCTTT.